The 18 T cell receptor beta chains presented below share a single source sample, sequenced in a study of blood T cell repertoires in COVID-19. Produced via immunoSEQ multiplex PCR; TCRdb's table is partial and in-frame only. The table includes some 170,000 clones, about 88% detected once. Sequenced sample: peripheral blood. The receptors were gathered from a woman older than 75 with acute or convalescent COVID-19.

The CDR3 is CASSQGTSGGADTGELFF. The CDR3 DNA is TGCGCCAGCAGCCAAGGGACTAGCGGGGGGGCGGACACCGGGGAGCTGTTTTTT. This chain connects TRBV4-1 to TRBJ2-2; 15 nucleotides line up with TRBD2. CDR1 and CDR2 from the germline V gene are MGHRA and YSYEKL. The V segment lost 1 base and the J segment 3 bases; nucleotides outside the gene matches: 3. The CDR3 sequence is 18 residues long.

The chain carries TRBV5-5 and TRBJ2-7, with 13 bases identical to TRBD2. The CDR3 runs to 14 residues. V was pared by 4 bases and J by 5 bases, with 3 bases of the junction left unmatched. Per germline, CDR1 SGHKS and CDR2 YYEKEE (reference sequence). The CDR3 protein is CASSPGLAGDEQYF. As DNA, the CDR3 is TGTGCCAGCAGCCCTGGACTAGCGGGGGACGAGCAGTACTTC. Based on the CDR3 plus reference TRBV5-5 and TRBJ2-7, the full variable domain is DAGVTQSPTHLIKTRGQQVTLRCSPISGHKSVSWYQQVLGQGPQFIFQYYEKEERGRGNFPDRFSARQFPNYSSELNVNALLLGDSALYLCASSPGLAGDEQYFGPGTRLTVT.

The V call is TRBV30, the J call TRBJ1-2; the D is unclear. Germline-derived CDR1 and CDR2 are GTSNPN and SVGIG (reference sequence). V shed 3 bases and J shed 2 bases, with 13 bases lying between them. The CDR3 contains 14 residues. CDR3 DNA sequence: TGTGCCTGGAGCCTAGGTCTGCTGAACTATGGCTACACCTTC. It yields the protein CAWSLGLLNYGYTF.

This clone was observed a few times. J is TRBJ2-1 and V is TRBV19; 12 bases align to TRBD2. The ends lost 5 bases at V and 3 bases at J; junction bases unmatched: 2. CDR1 LNHDA and CDR2 SQIVND come from the germline V gene (reference sequence). The CDR3 sequence is 15 residues long. CDR3 sequence reads: CASSPSGGVYNEQFF. CDR3 coding DNA: TGTGCCAGTAGTCCTAGCGGGGGGGTCTACAATGAGCAGTTCTTC. Drawing the rest from reference TRBV19 and TRBJ2-1, the complete variable domain is DGGITQSPKYLFRKEGQNVTLSCEQNLNHDAMYWYRQDPGQGLRLIYYSQIVNDFQKGDIAEGYSVSREKKESFPLTVTSAQKNPTAFYLCASSPSGGVYNEQFFGPGTRLTVL.

V and J are TRBV6-5 and TRBJ1-5; D not resolved. Per the germline V gene, CDR1 is MNHEY and CDR2 is SVGAGI. V gave up 0 bases and J gave up 1 base, with 10 bases separating them. The CDR3 runs 16 residues. This chain's CDR3 is CASSYSSTGSNQPQHF. CDR3 in DNA: TGTGCCAGCAGTTACTCGTCAACGGGGAGCAATCAGCCCCAGCATTTT.

This chain uses TRBV6-1 with TRBJ2-1; 9 bases align to TRBD1. Per germline, CDR1 MNHNS and CDR2 SASEGT. This CDR3 is built from 16 residues. V was clipped by 4 bases and J by 5 bases; unmatched bases: 9. The CDR3, as DNA: TGTGCCAGCAGTGGAACCGGGACAGGGTCCCACAATGAGCAGTTCTTC. This sequence encodes CASSGTGTGSHNEQFF.

The gene calls are TRBV5-4 and TRBJ1-2; the D gene is possibly TRBD1 (6 bases). CDR1 is SGHNT and CDR2 is YYREEE in the germline V gene (reference sequence). The CDR3 loop spans 14 amino acids. V was trimmed by 6 bases and J by 3 bases, leaving 15 bases between them. The CDR3 spells CASTRDTEHYGYTF. The CDR3 DNA reads as TGTGCCAGCACCCGGGACACCGAACACTATGGCTACACCTTC.

J is TRBJ2-3 and V is TRBV6-4; 12 positions agree with TRBD2. Germline values: CDR1 MRHNA, CDR2 SNTAGT. CDR3 size: 15 residues. V trimming: 8 bases; J trimming: 4 bases; junction bases outside the gene matches: 7. In DNA, the CDR3 is TGTGCCAGCGGGTTGACTAGCGGGGGCCCAGATACGCAGTATTTT. It specifies CASGLTSGGPDTQYF.

V is TRBV7-2 and J is TRBJ2-7, with D possibly being TRBD1 (5 bases). The germline gives CDR1 SGHTA, CDR2 FQGNSA. Deletions cut 1 base from V and 4 bases from J, with 11 bases between. The CDR3 sequence is 14 residues long. DNA for the CDR3: TGTGCCAGCAGCTTAGGACAGAACTATTACGAGCAGTACTTC. Protein product: CASSLGQNYYEQYF.

The chain couples TRBV25-1 to TRBJ1-1, with a possible D match to TRBD1 (5 bases). Germline CDR1 and CDR2: MGHDK and SYGVNS. This CDR3 is 16 amino acids long. The V end was cut by 4 bases, the J end by 0 bases, with 15 bases between. The CDR3 loop is CASSAPGRTLNTEAFF. In DNA, the CDR3 is TGTGCCAGCAGTGCCCCTGGCAGGACATTGAACACTGAAGCTTTCTTT. The complete variable domain, with remaining parts taken from reference TRBV25-1 and TRBJ1-1, reads EADIYQTPRYLVIGTGKKITLECSQTMGHDKMYWYQQDPGMELHLIHYSYGVNSTEKGDLSSESTVSRIRTEHFPLTLESARPSHTSQYLCASSAPGRTLNTEAFFGQGTRLTVV.

The chain is built from TRBV5-1 and TRBJ1-4; no reliable D call. Germline loops: CDR1 SGHRS, CDR2 YFSETQ. Between the trimmed V and J ends, which lost 0 bases and 4 bases, there was a span of 7 bases. The CDR3 is made up of 14 amino acids. This chain's CDR3 is CASSLAGYNEKLFF. The DNA of the CDR3 is TGCGCCAGCAGCTTGGCGGGGTATAATGAAAAACTGTTTTTT.

This chain uses TRBV4-1 with TRBJ2-7; 8 bases match TRBD2. Trimming at V came to 0 bases and at J to 2 bases, leaving 6 bases not matched to a gene. The CDR3 loop spans 16 amino acids. CDR1 and CDR2 from the germline V gene are MGHRA and YSYEKL. The CDR3 sequence is CASSQDRGGSTYEQYF. The CDR3 DNA reads TGCGCCAGCAGCCAAGATCGGGGGGGCTCTACCTACGAGCAGTACTTC.

The CDR3 sequence: CAIRKPGLVHEQYF. For the CDR3, the DNA is TGTGCCATACGTAAGCCGGGACTAGTTCACGAGCAGTACTTC. The V gene is TRBV10-3, the J gene TRBJ2-7; 8 bases line up with TRBD2. Germline V gives CDR1 ENHRY, CDR2 SYGVKD. With V trimmed by 9 bases and J by 5 bases, 12 bases remained unmatched. The CDR3 length is 14 residues.

This clone has only one observation. The chain links TRBV5-6 to TRBJ1-2; a possible D gene is TRBD1 (6 bases). The germline CDR1 and CDR2 sequences are SGHDT and YYEEEE. The CDR3 has 14 amino acids. Trimming removed 4 bases from V and 4 bases from J, with 14 bases in between. The CDR3 nucleotides are TGTGCCAGCAGCCCCGGGAGGGGGGTCTATGGCTACACCTTC. It encodes CASSPGRGVYGYTF.

This chain connects TRBV7-9 to TRBJ2-2; D is uncertain. V lost 3 bases to trimming and J lost 0 bases, with 2 bases between them. The CDR3 runs to 13 residues. Germline V gives CDR1 SEHNR, CDR2 FQNEAQ (reference sequence). CDR3 amino acids: CASSFANTGELFF. CDR3 DNA: TGTGCCAGCAGCTTCGCGAACACCGGGGAGCTGTTTTTT.

The CDR3 DNA reads TGCGCCAGCAGCCAAGGGACTAGCGTCTACAATGAGCAGTTCTTC. The encoded protein is CASSQGTSVYNEQFF. The rearrangement links TRBV4-3 to TRBJ2-1, with 9 bases fitting TRBD2. This CDR3 has 15 amino acids. J was trimmed by 3 bases and V by 1 base; bases with no gene match: 1. Germline CDR1 and CDR2: LGHNA and YSLEER.

This chain connects TRBV27 to TRBJ1-4, with D possibly being TRBD1 (6 bases). V was shortened by 2 bases and J by 7 bases, with 11 bases between the two germline ends. The germline gives CDR1 MNHEY, CDR2 SMNVEV (reference sequence). This CDR3 region has 14 residues. CDR3 loop: CASSLVGAGEKLFF. The CDR3 DNA reads as TGTGCCAGCAGTTTAGTGGGGGCTGGTGAAAAACTGTTTTTT.

This clone was seen a few times. V usage is TRBV15 and J usage is TRBJ2-5; D unclear. Looked up from germline, CDR1 is LNHNV and CDR2 is YYDKDF (reference sequence). The CDR3 loop spans 13 amino acids. Between the trimmed V and J ends, which lost 6 bases and 2 bases, there was a span of 10 bases. This CDR3 reads CATSEQTQETQYF. The CDR3 coding sequence is TGTGCCACCAGTGAGCAGACACAAGAGACCCAGTACTTC.